This T cell receptor (beta chain) was profiled in a study of blood T cell repertoires in COVID-19. Study in general: The United States, Italy and Spain provided the acute and convalescent COVID-19 samples. Sample material is recorded as cDNA or gDNA derived from T cells, B-cell-depleted T cells, or PBMCs.

Per the authors' pipeline: Reference gene primer amplification yielded estimated nucleated cell counts. The protocol was immunoSEQ multiplex PCR, while the TCRdb copy is restricted to in-frame clones and leaves out a portion. Clonal size and the V and J genes are those of that table, whereas D and trimming came from the DNA. In the table there are 4,500 to 5,000 clones, approximately 80% of which are singletons. The CDR3 runs 15 residues. Germline V gene sequence: CDR1 PRHDT, CDR2 FYEKMQ (reference sequence). V lost 1 base to trimming and J lost 2 bases; unmatched junction nucleotides: 4. This chain joins TRBV13 and TRBJ1-2, with 7 bases matching TRBD1. The TCR originated in a man between 65 and 85 years old with active COVID-19. Sequences were obtained from peripheral blood. The DNA of the CDR3 is TGTGCCAGCAGCTTAGATGGGACAGAGAACTATGGCTACACCTTC. It codes for CASSLDGTENYGYTF.